These 27 T cell receptor beta chains came from one sample sequenced in a study of tumor and adjacent non-tumor tissue in lung cancer. A modified ARM-PCR protocol with three rounds of nested PCR amplified TCRbeta. A single record per CDR3 protein comes from TCRdb applying MiXCR to the multiplex PCR reads. The sample carries about 110,000 distinct CDR3 sequences, about 61% recorded once. The template was RNA from unsorted bulk tissue. Distant lung tissue was collected more than 3 cm away from the tumor edge. The sequenced material came from distant non-tumor lung tissue. The receptors were gathered from a man between 60 and 75 years old with non-small cell lung cancer.

About this clonotype: A read error is possible here, since a much larger clone lies one base away. The chain links TRBV28 to TRBJ1-2; no clear D. The germline V gene has CDR1 MDHEN and CDR2 SYDVKM. This CDR3 comprises 14 residues. The V and J ends lost 5 bases and 6 bases respectively, with 16 bases between them. The CDR3 spells CASSMRTAINGYTF. Here the CDR3 DNA reads TGTGCCAGCAGTATGCGAACAGCGATCAATGGCTACACCTTC.

Worth noting for this clonotype: The junction differs from germline at one of its ends, possibly a read error. The chain joins TRBV6-1 to TRBJ2-1; 9 positions agree with TRBD2. This CDR3 is 15 amino acids long. Germline CDR1 is MNHNS and CDR2 is SASEGT. The CDR3 nucleotides read TGTGCCGGTAGTCGTAGCGGGAGCTTCGGCAATGAGCAATTCTTC. Translation gives CAGSRSGSFGNEQFF.

Concerning this clonotype: The CDR3 carries no conserved terminal phenylalanine or tryptophan, so it likely arises from a read error. The CDR3 bases are TGTGCCAGCAGCTTGGATCGACAGGGGTTGGGTCGTCAGGAAAAACTGTTTATT. Protein product: CASSLDRQGLGRQEKLFI. The V gene is TRBV7-8, the J gene TRBJ1-4; 8 positions agree with TRBD1. V trimming: 3 bases; J trimming: 8 bases; junction bases outside the gene matches: 17. CDR1 is SGHVS, CDR2 FQNEAQ, per germline. The CDR3 is 18 residues long.

This clonotype was counted ten times or more. The V gene is TRBV20-1, the J gene TRBJ2-7, with TRBD1 matching over 8 bases. Germline loops: CDR1 DFQATT, CDR2 SNEGSKA (reference sequence). This CDR3 is built from 13 residues. The V gene end was trimmed by 4 bases and the J gene end by 2 bases; junction bases not matched to a gene: 4. CDR3 amino acids: CSAIPGQAYEQYF. The CDR3 DNA reads as TGCAGTGCTATACCGGGACAGGCCTACGAGCAGTACTTC.

To note about this clonotype: With a much larger clone just one base away, this may be a read error. The chain joins TRBV12-3 or TRBV12-4 to TRBJ2-7; tentatively, D is TRBD1 (7 bases). The CDR3 is made up of 15 amino acids. The CDR3 DNA reads as TGTGCCAGCAGTGACGGAGGGGGCGCAGATATTTTTATGGACTTC. Its protein product is CASSDGGGADIFMDF.

As concerns this clonotype: Being one base from a much bigger clone, this may be a read error. Written as DNA, the CDR3 is TGCGCCAGCAGCTCGACCCTATCCTACGACCAGTACTTC. Translated: CASSSTLSYDQYF. The chain is built from TRBV5-1 and TRBJ2-7; unclear D gene. The CDR3 extends over 13 amino acids. Looked up from germline, CDR1 is SGHRS and CDR2 is YFSETQ.

Comment on this clonotype: This CDR3 fails to terminate in the conserved phenylalanine or tryptophan, so it likely reflects a read error. The limits of the CDR3 on the DNA are not certain, so only TCRdb's listed CDR3 is given. The rearrangement links TRBV5-5 to TRBJ1-2; TRBD1, the D gene given by the table, was not confirmed from the DNA. The germline V gene encodes CDR1 SGHKS and CDR2 YYEKEE (reference sequence). Counting both end residues, the CDR3 totals 16 amino acids. CDR3 region: CASSPQGAKINYGYII.

This chain links TRBV11-1 with TRBJ2-1; D is unresolved. Germline loops: CDR1 SGHAT, CDR2 FQDESV (reference sequence). Trimming pared 1 base from V and 5 bases from J, leaving 12 bases between. The CDR3 sequence is 15 residues long. CDR3 bases: TGTGCCAGCAGCTTAGGCCTCGTCACAGACAATGAGCAGTTCTTC. Amino acid sequence: CASSLGLVTDNEQFF.

A note on this clonotype: One end of the junction fails to match germline, which may point to a read error. The chain links TRBV6-1 to TRBJ1-3; TRBD1 matches at 8 bases. The germline V gene encodes CDR1 MNHNS and CDR2 SASEGT. The CDR3 covers 16 residues. The CDR3 sequence: CASSEASGQAGNTIYF. The CDR3 DNA follows: TGTGCTAGCAGTGAAGCCTCGGGACAGGCTGGAAACACCATATATTTT.

Comments on this clonotype: This sequence may be a read error, since a much larger clone differs from it by one base. The chain recombines TRBV7-8 with TRBJ2-3; 8 bases map to TRBD1. This CDR3 contains 15 residues. CDR1 and CDR2 from the germline V gene are SGHVS and FQNEAQ. DNA for the CDR3: TGTGCCAACAGCCGCGACAGGGGATACACAGATACGCAGTATTTT. Protein: CANSRDRGYTDTQYF.

Regarding this clonotype: Compared with germline, one end of the junction differs, possibly owing to a read error. The rearrangement links TRBV5-6 to TRBJ2-3; TRBD1 agrees at 8 bases. CDR3 length: 14 amino acids. Germline loops: CDR1 SGHDT, CDR2 YYEEEE. The CDR3 sequence: CASHRTGSTDTRYF. CDR3 DNA: TGTGCTAGCCATAGGACAGGGAGCACAGATACGCGGTATTTT.

There are many counts of this clonotype. DNA for the CDR3: TGTGCCAGCAGTTTCTTGGGGGGGACTGAAGCTTTCTTT. Protein sequence: CASSFLGGTEAFF. The chain recombines TRBV6-5 with TRBJ1-1, with D maybe TRBD1 (5 bases). Germline V lookup: CDR1 MNHEY, CDR2 SVGAGI. This CDR3 region has 13 residues. Trimming stripped 4 bases from V and 5 bases from J, with 11 bases between.

A note on this clonotype: Possible read error: a much larger clone is one base away. The chain recombines TRBV5-1 with TRBJ2-7; possible D gene TRBD1, 5 bases. Trimming cost V 4 bases and J 3 bases, with 23 bases left between them. Per germline, CDR1 SGHRS and CDR2 YFSETQ. The CDR3 is 17 residues long. The DNA of the CDR3 is TGCGCCAGCAGCCCGCAAGGACAAACAACTTTGGGCTACGAGCAGTACTTC. Its translation is CASSPQGQTTLGYEQYF.

Regarding this clonotype: One end of the junction varies from germline; a read error may be responsible. The chain combines TRBV4-2 with TRBJ1-2; 8 bases agree with TRBD1. There are 14 residues in the CDR3. Germline values: CDR1 LGHNA, CDR2 YNFKEQ. CDR3 in amino acids: CSSSQPGTGGGYTF. The DNA of the CDR3 is TGTTCCAGCAGCCAACCCGGGACAGGAGGAGGTTACACCTTC.

In regard to this clonotype: Given a much more abundant clone one base away, this may be a read error. The V and J genes are TRBV5-5 and TRBJ1-3; D might be TRBD1 (6 bases). CDR3 length: 14 amino acids. Germline CDR1 is SGHKS and CDR2 is YYEKEE (reference sequence). CDR3 bases: TGTGCCGGCAGCTCAGGGGACCGTGGAAACACCATATATTTT. This gives the protein CAGSSGDRGNTIYF.

Remarks on this clonotype: This CDR3 is missing its conserved last phenylalanine or tryptophan, likely due to a read error. The J gene is TRBJ1-6, the V gene TRBV10-3; 7 bases map to TRBD1. The CDR3 loop spans 14 amino acids. Trimming removed 6 bases from V and 16 bases from J; junction bases left unmatched: 15. Germline V lookup: CDR1 ENHRY, CDR2 SYGVKD. In nucleotides, the CDR3 is TGTGCCATCAGCCCGGGACAGCACGGGAGACCACTCCACTCT. Its protein product is CAISPGQHGRPLHS.

The chain employs TRBV4-2 and TRBJ1-1; D is unresolved. The germline V gene has CDR1 LGHNA and CDR2 YNFKEQ. The V and J ends lost 0 bases and 0 bases respectively, with 14 bases between them. The CDR3 length is 17 residues. The CDR3 protein is CASSQDRTRGMNTEAFF. The CDR3 DNA reads as TGTGCCAGCAGCCAAGATCGCACCAGAGGGATGAACACTGAAGCTTTCTTT.

Comment on this clonotype: A read error may account for a junction end that differs from germline. The chain recombines TRBV4-1 with TRBJ1-3, with a tentative D call TRBD1 (5 bases). This CDR3 contains 15 residues. Germline V CDR1 and CDR2: MGHRA, YSYEKL. In nucleotides, the CDR3 is TGCGCTAGCAGCCATCCCTCAGGGATTGGAAACACCATATATTTT. Protein: CASSHPSGIGNTIYF.

With regard to this clonotype: The junction departs from the called germline gene at one end, perhaps through a read error. The genes are TRBV5-4 and TRBJ2-1; D remains ambiguous. The CDR3 consists of 15 residues. Germline assignment: CDR1 SGHNT and CDR2 YYREEE (reference sequence). CDR3 nucleotide sequence: TGTGCCAGCAGCTTGGTTGGACGGGCCTTCAATGAGCAGTCCTTC. It yields the protein CASSLVGRAFNEQSF.

This clonotype was recorded once. The chain has TRBV6-1 and TRBJ2-1, with 8 bases that match TRBD2. V was clipped by 4 bases and J by 8 bases; unmatched bases: 10. This CDR3 is built from 15 residues. CDR1 is MNHNS and CDR2 is SASEGT in the germline V gene. CDR3 bases: TGTGCCAGCAGTGTTTCGGGCGGGAGGACATATGAGCAGTTCTTC. Translation gives CASSVSGGRTYEQFF.

Worth noting for this clonotype: Since a much larger clone is just one base distant, this may be a read error. The J gene is TRBJ2-5, the V gene TRBV20-1, with D possibly matching TRBD2 (6 bases). The CDR3 length is 14 residues. The germline V gene encodes CDR1 DFQATT and CDR2 SNEGSKA (reference sequence). CDR3 bases: TGCAGTGCTAGAGATGATAGGACTAAAGAGACCCAGTGCTTC. This codes for CSARDDRTKETQCF.

There are a few counts of this clonotype. Just one base apart from a much larger clone, this may be a read error. CDR3 in DNA: TGTGTCAGCAGCTTAGGGACAGAGAACACCGGGGAGCTGTTTTTT. This codes for CVSSLGTENTGELFF. The genes are TRBV13 and TRBJ2-2; TRBD1 matches at 7 bases. Per germline, CDR1 PRHDT and CDR2 FYEKMQ (reference sequence). This CDR3 is 15 amino acids long.

The gene calls are TRBV12-3 or TRBV12-4 and TRBJ1-5, with 8 bases matching TRBD1. The CDR3 runs to 15 residues. Trimming removed 8 bases from V and 6 bases from J; junction bases left unmatched: 12. Here the CDR3 reads CASGYRGQASQPQHF. Here the CDR3 DNA reads TGTGCCAGCGGTTATAGGGGACAGGCGTCTCAGCCCCAGCATTTT.

This clonotype has ten or more counts. The CDR3 loop is CASSPLDFNYGYTF. The DNA for the CDR3 is TGCGCCAGCAGCCCCCTGGATTTTAACTATGGCTACACCTTC. This sequence joins TRBV4-1 and TRBJ1-2, with D uncertain. The ends were cut back, 4 bases at V and 1 base at J, with 10 bases in the middle. The CDR3 is 14 residues long. Germline CDR1 reads MGHRA; CDR2 reads YSYEKL.

Turning to this clonotype: A much larger clonotype is one base distant, so this may be a read error. V gene TRBV7-8 combines with J gene TRBJ2-5, with D unclear. This CDR3 contains 12 residues. The V gene's germline CDR1 is SGHVS and CDR2 FQNEAQ. CDR3 protein: CASSTQPETQCF. For the CDR3, the DNA is TGTGCCAGCAGCACACAACCAGAGACCCAGTGCTTC. Full variable domain (outside the CDR3, taken from reference TRBV7-8 and TRBJ2-5): GAGVSQSPRYKVAKRGQDVALRCDPISGHVSLFWYQQALGQGPEFLTYFQNEAQLDKSGLPSDRFFAERPEGSVSTLKIQRTQQEDSAVYLCASSTQPETQCFGPGTRLLVL.

About this clonotype itself: One junction end does not reproduce the germline sequence, and a read error may be involved. The chain couples TRBV25-1 to TRBJ2-7; D is perhaps TRBD1 or TRBD2 (5 bases each). Germline values: CDR1 MGHDK, CDR2 SYGVNS. The CDR3 has 14 residues. The CDR3 bases are TGCGCCAGCAGCGGTGGGGCGGGTACCTACAAGCAGTACTTC. It encodes CASSGGAGTYKQYF.

A note on this clonotype: No conserved phenylalanine or tryptophan is present at the end of the CDR3, so a read error is the likely explanation. The chain uses TRBV2 and TRBJ1-3; D not certain. The CDR3 has 14 amino acids. CDR1 and CDR2 from the germline V gene are SNHLY and FYNNEI. CDR3 sequence reads: CACSEEGPPNTIYV. The CDR3 nucleotides are TGTGCCTGCAGTGAAGAGGGCCCACCTAACACCATATATGTT.